This entry is about one TCR beta chain. Its matching antigen is unknown. Germline V gene data show CDR1 as DFQATT and CDR2 as SNEGSKA (reference sequence). With 2 bases clipped from V and 7 bases from J, the junction kept 5 bases outside the gene matches. The CDR3 contains 14 residues. Unique molecular identifiers were carried by the TCR beta cDNA libraries. TCRdb re-called the PCR reads with MiXCR, one entry per CDR3 protein. The sample contains approximately 730,000 distinct CDR3 sequences, 30% of which appear only once. This sample stems from a study of post-analysis software for immune sequencing data. Study-wide points: TRBV5-6, TRBV5-1 and TRBV20-1 were among several TRBV segments more frequent in patients than controls. Multiple sclerosis was associated with a significant reduction in normalized Chao1 diversity relative to controls.

The specimen was blood. This receptor was obtained from a girl under 18 with multiple sclerosis. The V gene is TRBV20-1, the J gene TRBJ1-6; 7 positions match TRBD1. CDR3 amino acids: CSARKGTENSPLHF. In DNA, the CDR3 is TGCAGTGCTAGAAAGGGGACAGAGAATTCACCCCTCCACTTT.